The next 2 T cell receptor beta chains were all read from a single sample in a study of T cell repertoires in cytomegalovirus infection. These receptors have no known antigen. TCRdb reprocessed the reads via MiXCR and lists one record per CDR3 protein. Of tens of thousands of distinct CDR3 sequences in the sample, about 27% were seen once. The sample in question was CD8+ T cells from cultured PBMCs, obtained from culture after CMV antigen stimulation. The receptors were sampled from a human donor in good health (CMV status not recorded). Some clones in this sample may be carry-over from other donors' samples.

This clonotype has just a few counts. The chain carries TRBV6-1 and TRBJ1-5; D might be TRBD1 (6 bases). Germline CDR1 is MNHNS and CDR2 is SASEGT. Between the trimmed V and J ends, which lost 5 bases and 9 bases, there was a span of 17 bases. The CDR3 extends over 14 amino acids. CDR3 residues: CASSPRQAQGPQHF. CDR3 nucleotides: TGTGCCAGCAGTCCTAGACAGGCGCAGGGGCCCCAGCATTTT.

This clonotype was counted only a few times. The chain combines TRBV7-9 with TRBJ1-5; 9 bases are a match to TRBD1. Looked up from germline, CDR1 is SEHNR and CDR2 is FQNEAQ (reference sequence). V dropped 4 bases and J dropped 5; count of bases not matched to a gene: 15. This CDR3 has 18 residues. The CDR3 DNA is TGTGCCAGCAGCTCGCCGGGACAGGGTCCTACTATTGATCAGCCCCAGCATTTT. Its protein is CASSSPGQGPTIDQPQHF.